Detailed here is one T cell receptor (beta chain). The CDR3 has 15 amino acids. V gave up 1 base and J gave up 4 bases; unmatched junction bases: 7. CDR1 and CDR2 (germline): KGHSH, LQKENI. These data belong to a study of blood T cell repertoires in COVID-19. At the level of the study: Both acute and convalescent COVID-19 samples were obtained from the United States, Italy and Spain. From T cells, B-cell-depleted T cells, or PBMCs came the material, which was cDNA or gDNA.

As originally analysed: Estimates of nucleated cell counts were drawn from the amplification of reference gene primers. Sequenced by immunoSEQ multiplex PCR; TCRdb stores in-frame clones only, minus some. D and trimming were read from the DNA, whereas the V and J calls and clone size are those reported in that table. The data contain around 200,000 clones, 80% to 85% of them seen just once; the ten biggest clones take up 5.5% to 7.5%. The clonotype originates from a woman aged 35 to 49 with acute or convalescent COVID-19. Sequenced: peripheral blood. This chain links TRBV18 with TRBJ2-7, with 7 bases aligning to TRBD1. CDR3 residues: CASSPLPTGRYEQYF. The CDR3 coding sequence is TGTGCCAGCTCACCACTTCCGACAGGGAGATACGAGCAGTACTTC.